Below are 11 T cell receptor beta chains sequenced from a single sample in a study of cytomegalovirus exposure and HLA in healthy donors. PCR involved 60 Vbeta and 13 Jbeta primers. The protocol was immunoSEQ multiplex PCR, while the TCRdb copy is restricted to in-frame clones and leaves out a portion. The sample lists about 120,000 clones, approximately 69% occurring once. The sample comprised PBMCs. All receptors derive from a woman in her forties or fifties in good health and CMV-seropositive.

The CDR3 sequence: CASSSGGVTEAFF. CDR3 coding DNA: TGCGCCAGCAGCTCGGGGGGAGTCACTGAAGCTTTCTTT. J is TRBJ1-1 and V is TRBV10-1; D might be TRBD1 (5 bases). Germline CDR1 is WNHNN and CDR2 is SYGVQD (reference sequence). The germline V and J ends were trimmed by 6 bases and 4 bases, with 12 bases remaining between them. CDR3 length equals 13 residues.

The chain joins TRBV11-3 to TRBJ2-3, with D uncertain. The germline V and J ends were trimmed by 1 base and 4 bases, with 6 bases remaining between them. This CDR3 region has 13 residues. CDR1 SGHNT and CDR2 YENEEA come from the germline V gene. CDR3 coding DNA: TGTGCCAGCAGCTTAGGGCAGTCAGATACGCAGTATTTT. Translation gives CASSLGQSDTQYF. The complete variable domain, with remaining parts taken from reference TRBV11-3 and TRBJ2-3, reads EAGVVQSPRYKIIEKKQPVAFWCNPISGHNTLYWYLQNLGQGPELLIRYENEEAVDDSQLPKDRFSAERLKGVDSTLKIQPAELGDSAVYLCASSLGQSDTQYFGPGTRLTVL.

The J gene is TRBJ2-7, the V gene TRBV7-2; 7 nucleotides align to TRBD1. CDR3 size: 17 residues. Germline loops: CDR1 SGHTA, CDR2 FQGNSA. The junction had 11 bases not matched to a gene; V was cut back by 1 base and J by 2 bases. The CDR3 DNA sequence: TGTGCCAGCAGCTTAGGGAGGACAGGCCGAGTTACCTACGAGCAGTACTTC. The encoded protein is CASSLGRTGRVTYEQYF. The variable domain in full, with the rest retrieved from reference TRBV7-2 and TRBJ2-7, is GAGVSQSPSNKVTEKGKDVELRCDPISGHTALYWYRQSLGQGLEFLIYFQGNSAPDKSGLPSDRFSAERTGGSVSTLTIQRTQQEDSAVYLCASSLGRTGRVTYEQYFGPGTRLTVT.

This chain uses TRBV15 with TRBJ1-4, with D tentatively TRBD1 (5 bases). Germline V gene lookup returns CDR1 LNHNV and CDR2 YYDKDF (reference sequence). CDR3 size: 17 residues. The V end lost 0 bases, the J end lost 6 bases, and 17 bases lay between the germline ends. In DNA, the CDR3 is TGTGCCACCAGCAGAGATCAAAACTCCCAGGGTCATGAAAAACTGTTTTTT. This gives the protein CATSRDQNSQGHEKLFF.

The DNA of the CDR3 is TGTGCCAGCAGTTTAACTACCTACGAGCAGTACTTC. Translation gives CASSLTTYEQYF. The chain joins TRBV28 to TRBJ2-7; no reliable D call. Trimming removed 2 bases from V and 2 bases from J, with 4 bases in between. The CDR3 totals 12 residues. From germline, CDR1 is MDHEN and CDR2 SYDVKM. Complete variable domain (other parts from reference TRBV28 and TRBJ2-7): DVKVTQSSRYLVKRTGEKVFLECVQDMDHENMFWYRQDPGLGLRLIYFSYDVKMKEKGDIPEGYSVSREKKERFSLILESASTNQTSMYLCASSLTTYEQYFGPGTRLTVT.

This clone was seen a handful of times. This chain links TRBV6-6 with TRBJ2-7, with D possibly matching TRBD2 (5 bases). In germline, CDR1 is MNHNY, CDR2 SVGAGI (reference sequence). V lost 2 bases to trimming and J lost 6 bases, with 14 bases between them. The CDR3 is 14 residues long. The DNA for the CDR3 is TGTGCCAGCAGTTACCGTGGGAGTGCCCGCGAGCAGTACTTC. This gives the protein CASSYRGSAREQYF.

The J gene is TRBJ2-7, the V gene TRBV2, with 7 bases aligning to TRBD1. Trimming at V came to 5 bases and at J to 6 bases, leaving 4 bases not matched to a gene. This CDR3 has 12 residues. CDR1 SNHLY and CDR2 FYNNEI come from the germline V gene. The CDR3: CASSTHRGEQYF. The CDR3 nucleotides are TGTGCCAGCAGTACCCACAGGGGCGAGCAGTACTTC. Variable domain in full (rest from reference TRBV2 and TRBJ2-7): EPEVTQTPSHQVTQMGQEVILRCVPISNHLYFYWYRQILGQKVEFLVSFYNNEISEKSEIFDDQFSVERPDGSNFTLKIRSTKLEDSAMYFCASSTHRGEQYFGPGTRLTVT.

The chain combines TRBV7-9 with TRBJ2-3; a weak D match, TRBD2 (6 bases). The CDR3 is made up of 15 amino acids. CDR1 is SEHNR, CDR2 FQNEAQ, per germline (reference sequence). The V and J ends lost 2 bases and 6 bases respectively, with 15 bases between them. Here the CDR3 reads CASSLTAGLKDTQYF. CDR3 DNA sequence: TGTGCCAGCAGCTTAACGGCGGGGCTGAAGGATACGCAGTATTTT.

The chain carries TRBV5-4 and TRBJ2-3; a weak D match, TRBD2 (6 bases). This CDR3 is 15 amino acids long. Germline CDR1 reads SGHNT; CDR2 reads YYREEE (reference sequence). V was pared by 0 bases and J by 1 base, with 9 bases between. The CDR3 DNA reads TGTGCCAGCAGCTTGGATGGGACTGGCACAGATACGCAGTATTTT. As protein: CASSLDGTGTDTQYF.

The J gene is TRBJ1-3, the V gene TRBV4-3, with D possibly TRBD1 on 5 matching bases. The CDR3 extends over 13 amino acids. Trimming pared 3 bases from V and 4 bases from J, leaving 7 bases between. Per germline, CDR1 LGHNA and CDR2 YSLEER. CDR3 nucleotide sequence: TGCGCCAGCAGCCAGGGGCGCGGAAACACCATATATTTT. Translation: CASSQGRGNTIYF.

V usage is TRBV6-5 and J usage is TRBJ2-3; 7 bases agree with TRBD2. CDR1 and CDR2 from the germline V gene are MNHEY and SVGAGI. The V gene end was trimmed by 0 bases and the J gene end by 5 bases; junction bases not matched to a gene: 2. The CDR3 is 14 amino acids. CDR3 protein: CASSYSGGKDTQYF. The CDR3 region has the DNA TGTGCCAGCAGTTACTCGGGGGGGAAAGATACGCAGTATTTT.